This note documents a single T cell receptor beta chain sequence. Its antigen is as yet unknown. The data derive from a study of cytomegalovirus exposure and HLA in healthy donors. Study-wide context: An earlier analysis found around 100 million unique TCR beta sequences from approximately 200 million T cells.

The PCR was carried out with 60 Vbeta primers and 13 Jbeta primers. The protocol was immunoSEQ multiplex PCR, while the TCRdb copy is restricted to in-frame clones and leaves out a portion. The repertoire holds about 80,000 clones, with around 60% as singletons. V was pared by 2 bases and J by 0 bases, with 14 bases between. This CDR3 is 16 amino acids long. Per germline, CDR1 MDHEN and CDR2 SYDVKM. Study-wide points: Earlier results showed most TCR beta V segments being productive about 87% or about 30% of the time. With high specificity and sensitivity, the classifier reportedly diagnosed cytomegalovirus status. Later analysis demonstrated an association between a missense DCLRE1C variant and TCR beta V- and J-gene trimming.

The V and J genes are TRBV28 and TRBJ2-7; D gene uncertain. This clonotype originated in a male donor in good health and CMV-seropositive. Sample: PBMCs. The CDR3 spells CASSLAILRSSYEQYF. CDR3 in DNA: TGTGCCAGCAGTTTAGCCATCTTACGTAGCTCCTACGAGCAGTACTTC.